Listed here is a single T cell receptor (beta chain). No antigen is known for it. This sample stems from a study of cytomegalovirus exposure and HLA in healthy donors. Study conclusions and caveats: Confirmation in vitro established that a few CMV-associated chains were specific for CMV antigens. The study designated 150 to 200 TCR beta chains cytomegalovirus-associated.

Donors consisted of healthy bone marrow donors. The CDR3 covers 15 residues. With 3 bases removed from V and 3 bases from J, the gap between germline ends came to 14 bases. Germline CDR1 and CDR2: KGHSH and LQKENI. Primers for the PCR totalled 60 Vbeta and 13 Jbeta. Measured with immunoSEQ multiplex PCR; TCRdb has only the in-frame clones, and not every one. The sample has 180,000 or so clones, approximately 86% seen once. The receptor comes from a male donor in good health and CMV-seronegative. Sequenced material: PBMCs. The rearrangement joins TRBV18 to TRBJ1-2, with a possible D match to TRBD1 (6 bases). CDR3: CASSPQGSFDYGYTF. CDR3 sequence (DNA): TGTGCCAGCTCACCCCAGGGGTCGTTCGACTATGGCTACACCTTC.